What follows are 4 T cell receptor beta chains derived from one specimen sequenced in a study of control samples from healthy donors and cancer patients. Assay used: immunoSEQ multiplex PCR; TCRdb lists only in-frame clones, some missing. The sample has some 150,000 clones; roughly 94% are singletons. The sequenced material came from PBMCs. The receptors come from a man aged 55 to 69 with colorectal cancer.

This clone was seen just once. V usage is TRBV7-2 and J usage is TRBJ2-3; D remains ambiguous. The V end was cut by 5 bases, the J end by 4 bases, with 16 bases between. Germline CDR1 is SGHTA and CDR2 is FQGNSA. The CDR3 consists of 15 residues. The CDR3 nucleotides are TGTGCCAGCAGCCTGACAAGGCTCGCGGCAGATACGCAGTATTTT. Translating it yields CASSLTRLAADTQYF.

The chain carries TRBV5-1 and TRBJ1-1; D call uncertain. With 4 bases removed from V and 1 base from J, the gap between germline ends came to 8 bases. Germline V gives CDR1 SGHRS, CDR2 YFSETQ. The CDR3 is 13 residues long. The CDR3 here is CASSGTENTEAFF. CDR3 in DNA: TGCGCCAGCAGCGGTACAGAGAACACTGAAGCTTTCTTT.

The chain joins TRBV9 to TRBJ1-5; D is unresolved. This CDR3 is 14 amino acids long. The germline V gene encodes CDR1 SGDLS and CDR2 YYNGEE. Trimming took off 3 bases at V and 4 bases at J, with 11 bases between the two ends. CDR3 in DNA: TGTGCCAGCAGCGACCGACCGGCTAATCAGCCCCAGCATTTT. Translating it yields CASSDRPANQPQHF.

The chain uses TRBV5-3 and TRBJ2-2, with D possibly being TRBD1 (5 bases). TRBV5-3 is recorded as an ORF, its role being uncertain. Deletions cut 2 bases from V and 2 bases from J, with 16 bases between. This CDR3 spans 17 amino acids. The CDR3 spells CARSFHRTLSNTGELFF. In nucleotides, the CDR3 is TGTGCCAGAAGCTTCCACAGGACCTTATCCAACACCGGGGAGCTGTTTTTT.